The 3 T cell receptor beta chains below come from one sample, sequenced in a study of blood T cells in healthy people across ages. Next came a second PCR, run for 7 to 11 cycles, which used a sample-barcoded 5' primer along with a J-beta primer mix. TCRdb re-derived calls from the 5' RACE reads in MiXCR, one entry per CDR3 protein. There are roughly 1,500,000 distinct CDR3 sequences in the sample; approximately 40% occur only once, and 7.9% lies in the top ten. Specimen: blood. Every receptor here comes from a woman under 30 in good health.

The rearrangement uses TRBV7-9 and TRBJ2-1; 8 bases match TRBD2. This CDR3 contains 16 residues. The germline V gene has CDR1 SEHNR and CDR2 FQNEAQ (reference sequence). V lost 4 bases, J lost 3 bases, and 8 bases stayed unmatched. DNA of the CDR3: TGTGCCAGCAGCTCCATAGCGGGGATTTTCTACAATGAGCAGTTCTTC. Translated, it gives CASSSIAGIFYNEQFF.

The chain uses TRBV10-2 and TRBJ2-7; 8 positions agree with TRBD2. Germline V lookup: CDR1 WSHSY, CDR2 SAAADI. This CDR3 is built from 18 residues. Trimming cost V 2 bases and J 3 bases; bases outside gene matches: 15. Here the CDR3 DNA reads TGCGCCAGCAGTGAGGAGATGCTAGCGGGTGACACCTTCTACGAGCAGTACTTC. Translating gives CASSEEMLAGDTFYEQYF.

CDR3 sequence (DNA): TGTGCCAGCAGCTTAGTCGGTGGTCTCTATGGCTACACCTTC. This encodes CASSLVGGLYGYTF. The genes are TRBV7-8 and TRBJ1-2, with D unclear. Germline V gives CDR1 SGHVS, CDR2 FQNEAQ. The CDR3 loop spans 14 amino acids. V shed 1 base and J shed 4 bases, with 10 bases lying between them.